These 8 T cell receptor beta chains came from one sample sequenced in a study of Graves' ophthalmopathy and Graves' hyperthyroidism. Amplified TCR beta CDR3 regions were obtained using RNA transcripts as template. RT-PCR with HTBI primers came first, then second-round multiplex PCR. Each CDR3 protein gets one entry after TCRdb re-called the multiplex PCR reads with MiXCR. Of over a million distinct CDR3 sequences listed, roughly two fifths are singletons. Sequencing was carried out using peripheral blood or thyroid tissue (not recorded which). The receptors were gathered from an adult man with Graves' hyperthyroidism.

Remarks on this clonotype: Sequence at one end of the junction differs from germline and may be a read error. The V gene is TRBV7-8, the J gene TRBJ2-5, with 11 bases aligning to TRBD2. This CDR3 region has 16 residues. From germline, CDR1 is SGHVS and CDR2 FQNEAQ. DNA for the CDR3: TGTGCCGGCAGCCCAAGACTAGCGGGGTACCAAGAGACCCAGTACTTC. It is translated as CAGSPRLAGYQETQYF.

The rearrangement uses TRBV25-1 and TRBJ2-7; 14 positions agree with TRBD2. Trimming cost V 11 bases and J 4 bases; bases outside gene matches: 7. Germline values: CDR1 MGHDK, CDR2 SYGVNS. The CDR3 contains 14 residues. Written as DNA, the CDR3 is TGTGCCCCCCAGCGGACTAGCGGGAGGTACGAGCAGTACTTC. Amino acid sequence: CAPQRTSGRYEQYF.

This clonotype has more than one count but fewer than ten. This sequence joins TRBV4-3 and TRBJ2-5, with TRBD2 matching 10 bases. This CDR3 region has 18 residues. In germline, CDR1 is LGHNA, CDR2 YSLEER. V gave up 4 bases and J gave up 3 bases; unmatched junction bases: 14. CDR3 in DNA: TGCGCCAGCAGCCTTGGAAGGGGACTAGCGTGGTCCAAAGAGACCCAGTACTTC. This encodes CASSLGRGLAWSKETQYF.

This clonotype was counted a few times. The V gene is TRBV4-1, the J gene TRBJ2-7, with TRBD1 identical over 9 bases. Germline V gene lookup returns CDR1 MGHRA and CDR2 YSYEKL. This CDR3 is 17 amino acids long. V shed 1 base and J 3 bases; nucleotides not matched to a gene: 10. This CDR3 is CASSQVSWGDRDYEQYF. The CDR3, as DNA: TGCGCCAGCAGCCAAGTTTCGTGGGGGGACAGGGACTACGAGCAGTACTTC.

This clonotype came up many times. J is TRBJ2-7 and V is TRBV7-6; 13 nucleotides agree with TRBD2. V lost 5 bases and J lost 0; bases outside the gene matches: 4. From germline, CDR1 is SGHVS and CDR2 FNYEAQ. This CDR3 contains 16 residues. The CDR3 protein is CASSPRLAGGSYEQYF. The CDR3 coding sequence is TGTGCCAGCAGCCCAAGACTAGCGGGAGGCTCCTACGAGCAGTACTTC.

This clonotype was seen ten or more times. The chain combines TRBV7-9 with TRBJ2-5; possibly TRBD1 for D (6 bases). The CDR3 is made up of 14 amino acids. Trimming removed 5 bases at V and 4 bases at J, with 14 bases between. Germline V gene data show CDR1 as SEHNR and CDR2 as FQNEAQ (reference sequence). Here the CDR3 reads CASSRAGVGETQYF. The CDR3 coding sequence is TGTGCCAGCAGCCGTGCAGGGGTGGGAGAGACCCAGTACTTC.

Points on this clonotype: A read error may be the cause here, since a much bigger clone is one base away. The CDR3 protein is CASSLVRNSYAQYF. The CDR3 DNA is TGTGCCAGCAGCTTAGTACGCAATTCCTACGCGCAGTACTTC. J is TRBJ2-7 and V is TRBV7-9, with D uncertain. Germline lookup yields CDR1 SEHNR and CDR2 FQNEAQ (reference sequence). CDR3 length: 14 residues.

About this clonotype itself: The junction and the germline gene differ at one end; a read error may be behind it. CDR3 loop: CSARVAGRTYELYF. CDR3 nucleotides: TGCAGTGCTAGGGTTGCAGGGCGAACATACGAGCTGTACTTC. V usage is TRBV20-1 and J usage is TRBJ2-7, with D maybe TRBD1 (5 bases). Germline assignment: CDR1 DFQATT and CDR2 SNEGSKA (reference sequence). This CDR3 contains 14 residues.